A single sample is the source of the 5 T cell receptor beta chains below, sequenced in a study of CD8+ T cells in alopecia areata. RNA extraction and reverse transcription yielded cDNA as sequencing template. Using immunoSEQ multiplex PCR, the repertoire was profiled, and TCRdb retains in-frame clones only, with some absent. Counted here are nearly 110,000 clones, 84% occurring once; the ten biggest clones make up around 25%. Treatment reported: oral pan-JAK inhibitor, 5-10 mg twice daily. Sequenced here: CD8+ T cells sorted from blood, sampled at week 24, from a patient treated with tofacitinib. The receptors come from a human donor with alopecia areata.

The chain couples TRBV5-5 to TRBJ2-7; TRBD1 matches at 9 bases. Per germline, CDR1 SGHKS and CDR2 YYEKEE (reference sequence). The V segment lost 5 bases and the J segment 2 bases; nucleotides outside the gene matches: 8. The CDR3 covers 15 residues. The CDR3 nucleotides read TGTGCCAGCAGACACGGGGACAGGGCCCCCTACGAGCAGTACTTC. Its protein product is CASRHGDRAPYEQYF.

This rearrangement joins TRBV18 to TRBJ2-1; 7 nucleotides line up with TRBD2. Germline trimming cut 3 bases from V and 5 bases from J; bases unmatched to any gene: 10. This CDR3 comprises 16 residues. Germline-derived CDR1 and CDR2 are KGHSH and LQKENI. The CDR3 sequence: CASSPQTSSLNNEQFF. CDR3 nucleotides: TGTGCCAGCTCACCGCAGACTAGCTCACTTAACAATGAGCAGTTCTTC.

This clone was counted a single time. V and J are TRBV4-1 and TRBJ2-7, with D possibly TRBD1 on 6 matching bases. CDR1 and CDR2 (germline): MGHRA, YSYEKL. Trimming took 3 bases from V and 4 from J, leaving 16 bases between them. The length of the CDR3 is 15 residues. Written as DNA, the CDR3 is TGCGCCAGCAGCCAGAAGACAGGTGGGGGATACGAGCAGTACTTC. Amino acids: CASSQKTGGGYEQYF.

The V call is TRBV4-1, the J call TRBJ2-7, with TRBD2 matching over 11 bases. The CDR3 is made up of 18 amino acids. Germline V gives CDR1 MGHRA, CDR2 YSYEKL. V lost 2 bases to trimming and J lost 3 bases; unmatched junction nucleotides: 12. This chain's CDR3 is CASSQTTSGVLRRYEQYF. CDR3 in DNA: TGCGCCAGCAGCCAAACGACTAGCGGGGTCCTCCGGCGCTACGAGCAGTACTTC.

The V and J genes are TRBV27 and TRBJ2-1; D ambiguous. Trimming stripped 6 bases from V and 1 base from J, with 13 bases between. CDR1 and CDR2 (germline): MNHEY, SMNVEV (reference sequence). This CDR3 is 15 amino acids long. CDR3 DNA: TGTGCCAGCAGGCTAGACTCTCTTTCCTACAATGAGCAGTTCTTC. It translates to CASRLDSLSYNEQFF.